This is a list of T cell receptor beta chains from one sample in a study of cytomegalovirus exposure and HLA in healthy donors. Assay: immunoSEQ multiplex PCR; the TCRdb copy retains only in-frame clones and omits some. This table has some 130,000 clones, 70% to 80% appearing once. Sequencing was done on a sample of PBMCs. The receptors come from a female donor in good health and CMV-seronegative. Both conserved end residues are part of each CDR3. Clone size is stated in some rows and not others, as once, few, many or a class when expanded.

NA 15 TRBV27 CASSSGTGPYNEQFF
NA 15 TRBV29-1 CSVGSGSGVYNEQFF
NA 18 TRBV5-1 CASSATGTGSIAYIEQYF
once 13 TRBV28 CASSQSWNTEAFF
NA 14 TRBV15 CATSTRTVNYGYTF
NA 18 TRBV4-1 CASSQDLVGSSGSYEQYF
NA 15 TRBV9 CASSVGAGGFYEQYF
NA 15 TRBV2 CASIRTSGRFNEQFF
once 14 TRBV4-1 CASSQILGYYEQYF
NA 14 TRBV2 CASRPGTNTDTQYF
NA 15 TRBV19 CASSIMRESNQPQHF
NA 17 TRBV7-9 CASSPNLRDSIGNEQFF
few 15 TRBV19 CASSSLGAPNTEAFF
NA 11 TRBV2 CASSEGQGAFF
NA 14 TRBV6-1 CASYRTVPVTEQFF
NA 17 TRBV11-2 CASSLVWTSGNYNEQFF
NA 15 TRBV5-4 CASSLAVTSDYEQYF
NA 18 TRBV28 CASSFSLNDRDGSYEQYF
NA 15 TRBV9 CASSVEGAVYNEQFF
NA 15 TRBV11-3 CASSFTGLRTDTQYF
NA 14 TRBV5-6 CASSLRRRGEKLFF
NA 14 TRBV4-3 CASSQRGEGPEAFF
NA 11 TRBV2 CASSVNTGAFF
few 12 TRBV2 CASRQSEARAYF